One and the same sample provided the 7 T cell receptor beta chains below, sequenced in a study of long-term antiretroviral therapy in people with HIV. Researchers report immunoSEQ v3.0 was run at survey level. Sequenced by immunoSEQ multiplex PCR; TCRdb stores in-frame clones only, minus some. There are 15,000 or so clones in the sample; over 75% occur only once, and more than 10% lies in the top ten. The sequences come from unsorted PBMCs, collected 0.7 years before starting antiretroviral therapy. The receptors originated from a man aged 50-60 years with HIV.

Here the CDR3 DNA reads TGTGCCAGCTCACCAACGGCAGACCCCTCCTACGAGCAGTACTTC. It translates to CASSPTADPSYEQYF. The genes are TRBV18 and TRBJ2-7; D gene ambiguous. Germline V gives CDR1 KGHSH, CDR2 LQKENI. The CDR3 is made up of 15 amino acids. Trimming removed 2 bases from V and 0 bases from J, with 11 bases in between.

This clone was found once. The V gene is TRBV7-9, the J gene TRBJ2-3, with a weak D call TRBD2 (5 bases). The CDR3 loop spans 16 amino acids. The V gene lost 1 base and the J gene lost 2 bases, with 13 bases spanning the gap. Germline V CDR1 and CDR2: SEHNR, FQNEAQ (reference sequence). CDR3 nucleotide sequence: TGTGCCAGCAGCTTAGGGTCAGCGGACCTCACAGATACGCAGTATTTT. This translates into CASSLGSADLTDTQYF.

For the CDR3, the DNA is TGTGCCAGCAGCTTCATTTACGGGACAGATAATTCACCCCTCCACTTT. Translation gives CASSFIYGTDNSPLHF. The J gene is TRBJ1-6, the V gene TRBV5-8; the match to TRBD1 covers 7 bases. V gave up 2 bases and J gave up 5 bases; unmatched junction bases: 7. CDR1 is SGHTS, CDR2 YDEGEE, per germline. The CDR3 covers 16 residues.

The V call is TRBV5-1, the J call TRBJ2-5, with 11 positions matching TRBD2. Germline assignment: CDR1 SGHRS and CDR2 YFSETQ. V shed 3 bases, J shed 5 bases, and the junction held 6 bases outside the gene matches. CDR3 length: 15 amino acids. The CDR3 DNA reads TGCGCCAGCAGCTCGCTAGCGGGAGGTGGGGAGACCCAGTACTTC. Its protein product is CASSSLAGGGETQYF.

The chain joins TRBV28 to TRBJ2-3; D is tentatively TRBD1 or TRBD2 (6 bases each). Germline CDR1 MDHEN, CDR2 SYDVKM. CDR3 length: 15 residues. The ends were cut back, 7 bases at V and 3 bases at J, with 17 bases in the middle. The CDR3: CASKVTGALTDTQYF. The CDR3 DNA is TGTGCCAGCAAGGTGACGGGGGCGCTAACAGATACGCAGTATTTT.

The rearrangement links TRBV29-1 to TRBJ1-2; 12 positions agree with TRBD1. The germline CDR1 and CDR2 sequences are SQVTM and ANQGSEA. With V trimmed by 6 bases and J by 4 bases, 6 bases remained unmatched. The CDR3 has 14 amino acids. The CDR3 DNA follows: TGCAGCGTGGACGGGGGACAGGGGGCCTATGGCTACACCTTC. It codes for CSVDGGQGAYGYTF.

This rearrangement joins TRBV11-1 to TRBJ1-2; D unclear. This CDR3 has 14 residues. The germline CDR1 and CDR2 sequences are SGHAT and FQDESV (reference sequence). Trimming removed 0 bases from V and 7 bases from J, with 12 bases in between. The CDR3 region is CASSLAFEGTGYTF. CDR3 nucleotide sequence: TGTGCCAGCAGCTTAGCGTTCGAAGGAACTGGCTACACCTTC.